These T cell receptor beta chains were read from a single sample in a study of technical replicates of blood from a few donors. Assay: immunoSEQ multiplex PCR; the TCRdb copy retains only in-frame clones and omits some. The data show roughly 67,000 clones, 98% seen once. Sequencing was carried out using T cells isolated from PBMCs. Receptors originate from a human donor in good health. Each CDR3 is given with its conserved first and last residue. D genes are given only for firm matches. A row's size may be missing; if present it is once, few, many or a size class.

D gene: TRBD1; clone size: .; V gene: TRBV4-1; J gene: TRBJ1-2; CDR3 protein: CASSPQGFRYGYTF; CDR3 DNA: TGCGCCAGCAGCCCACAGGGGTTCAGGTATGGCTACACCTTC
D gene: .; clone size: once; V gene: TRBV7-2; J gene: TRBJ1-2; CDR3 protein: CASSSFNTGNYGYTF; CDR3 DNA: TGTGCCAGCAGTTCCTTCAATACAGGAAACTATGGCTACACCTTC
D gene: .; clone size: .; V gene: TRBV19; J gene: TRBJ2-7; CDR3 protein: CASSIGDLYEQYF; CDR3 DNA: TGTGCCAGTAGTATAGGAGACTTATACGAGCAGTACTTC
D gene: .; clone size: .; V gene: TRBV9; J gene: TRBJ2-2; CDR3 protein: CASSPSRGGKGELFF; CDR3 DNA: TGTGCCAGCAGCCCGTCGAGGGGCGGGAAAGGGGAGCTGTTTTTT
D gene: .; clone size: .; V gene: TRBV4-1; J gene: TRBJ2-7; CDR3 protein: CASSQRATSSSYEQYF; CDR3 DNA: TGCGCCAGCAGCCAGAGGGCCACATCGAGCTCCTACGAGCAGTACTTC
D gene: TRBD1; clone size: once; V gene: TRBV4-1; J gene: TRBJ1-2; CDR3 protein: CASSPPGGEFYGYTF; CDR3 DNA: TGCGCCAGCAGCCCCCCAGGGGGCGAGTTTTATGGCTACACCTTC
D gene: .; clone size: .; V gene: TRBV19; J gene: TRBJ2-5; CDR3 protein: CASTQGFLAREYQETQYF; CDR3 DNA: TGTGCCAGTACCCAAGGCTTTCTAGCGAGAGAATACCAAGAGACCCAGTACTTC
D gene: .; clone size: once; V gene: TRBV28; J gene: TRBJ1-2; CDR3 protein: CASISVRINYGYTF; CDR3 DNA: TGTGCCAGCATCTCCGTGAGGATTAACTATGGCTACACCTTC
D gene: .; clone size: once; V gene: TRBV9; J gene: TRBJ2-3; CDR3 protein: CASREGELGDTQYF; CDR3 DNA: TGTGCCAGCAGAGAGGGGGAGTTAGGGGATACGCAGTATTTT
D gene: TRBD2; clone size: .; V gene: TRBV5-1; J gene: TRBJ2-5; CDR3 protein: CASDLRGDKETQYF; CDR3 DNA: TGCGCCAGCGATCTGCGGGGGGACAAAGAGACCCAGTACTTC
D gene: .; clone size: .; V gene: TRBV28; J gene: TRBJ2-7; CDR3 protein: CASSFGPLANYEQYF; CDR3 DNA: TGTGCCAGCAGTTTTGGGCCCCTCGCGAACTACGAGCAGTACTTC
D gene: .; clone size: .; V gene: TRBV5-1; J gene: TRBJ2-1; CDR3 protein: CASSFGAAGLNEQFF; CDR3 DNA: TGCGCCAGCAGCTTTGGTGCTGCGGGCCTAAATGAGCAGTTCTTC
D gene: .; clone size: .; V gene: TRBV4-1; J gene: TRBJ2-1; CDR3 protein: CASSLLSRSYNEQFF; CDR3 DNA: TGCGCCAGCAGCCTCCTCTCCCGCTCCTACAATGAGCAGTTCTTC
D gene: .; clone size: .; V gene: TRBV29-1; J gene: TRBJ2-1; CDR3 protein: CSERLGDYNEQFF; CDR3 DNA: TGCAGCGAACGACTAGGTGACTACAATGAGCAGTTCTTC
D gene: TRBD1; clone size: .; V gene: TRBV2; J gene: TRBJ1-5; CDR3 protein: CASSPGTFRTGALEPQHF; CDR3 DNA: TGTGCCAGCAGCCCAGGGACCTTCAGGACAGGGGCATTGGAGCCCCAGCATTTT
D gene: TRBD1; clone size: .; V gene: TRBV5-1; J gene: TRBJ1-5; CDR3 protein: CARPTGAGQPQHF; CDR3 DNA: TGCGCCAGGCCGACAGGGGCAGGCCAGCCCCAGCATTTT
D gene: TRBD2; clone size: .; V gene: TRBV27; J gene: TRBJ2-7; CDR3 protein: CASSPTSGTSYEQYF; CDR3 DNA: TGTGCCAGCAGTCCGACTAGCGGGACTTCCTACGAGCAGTACTTC
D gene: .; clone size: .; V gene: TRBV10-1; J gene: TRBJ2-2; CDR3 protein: CASKGDTGELFF; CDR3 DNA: TGCGCCAGCAAGGGAGACACCGGGGAGCTGTTTTTT
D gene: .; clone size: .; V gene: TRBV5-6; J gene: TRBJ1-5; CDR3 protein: CASSLGALGGPQHF; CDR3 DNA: TGTGCCAGCAGCTTGGGAGCACTCGGGGGGCCCCAGCATTTT
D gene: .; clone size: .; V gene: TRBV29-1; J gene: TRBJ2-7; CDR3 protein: CSVKGGQRYEQYF; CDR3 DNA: TGCAGCGTAAAAGGGGGACAACGCTACGAGCAGTACTTC
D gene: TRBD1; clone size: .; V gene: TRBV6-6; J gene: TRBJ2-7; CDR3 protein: CASSKDRASSYEQYF; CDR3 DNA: TGTGCCAGCAGTAAGGACAGGGCCAGCTCCTACGAGCAGTACTTC
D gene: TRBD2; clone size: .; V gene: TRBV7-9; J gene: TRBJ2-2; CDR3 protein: CASSSSGGTGELFF; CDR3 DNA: TGTGCCAGCAGCTCTTCGGGGGGCACCGGGGAGCTGTTTTTT
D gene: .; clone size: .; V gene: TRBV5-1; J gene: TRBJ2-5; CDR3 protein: CASSLTDRDEETQYF; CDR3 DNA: TGCGCCAGCAGCTTGACGGACAGAGACGAAGAGACCCAGTACTTC
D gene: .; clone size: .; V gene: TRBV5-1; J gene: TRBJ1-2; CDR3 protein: CASSLSGLANYGYTF; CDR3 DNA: TGCGCCAGCAGCTTGTCAGGCTTAGCTAACTATGGCTACACCTTC
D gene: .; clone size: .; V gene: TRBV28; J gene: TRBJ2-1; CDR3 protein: CASRDRGSYNEQFF; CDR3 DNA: TGTGCCAGCAGAGACCGGGGTTCCTACAATGAGCAGTTCTTC
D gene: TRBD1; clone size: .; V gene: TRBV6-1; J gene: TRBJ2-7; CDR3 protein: CASRNRDSYEQYF; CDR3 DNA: TGTGCCAGCAGAAACAGGGACAGCTACGAGCAGTACTTC
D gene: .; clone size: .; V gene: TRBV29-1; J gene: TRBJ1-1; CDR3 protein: CSVRRAQSSEGTEAFF; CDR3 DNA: TGCAGCGTCAGAAGGGCCCAAAGCTCCGAGGGCACTGAAGCTTTCTTT
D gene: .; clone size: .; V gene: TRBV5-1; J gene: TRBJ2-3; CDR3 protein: CASSRRTESTDTQYF; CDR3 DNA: TGCGCCAGCAGCAGACGGACAGAGAGCACAGATACGCAGTATTTT
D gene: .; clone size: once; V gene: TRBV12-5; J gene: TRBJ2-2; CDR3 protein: CASGLVTDTGELFF; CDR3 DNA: TGTGCTAGTGGTTTGGTTACAGACACCGGGGAGCTGTTTTTT
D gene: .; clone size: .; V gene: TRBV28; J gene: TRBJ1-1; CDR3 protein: CASSFVADTEAFF; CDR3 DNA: TGTGCCAGCAGTTTCGTGGCCGACACTGAAGCTTTCTTT
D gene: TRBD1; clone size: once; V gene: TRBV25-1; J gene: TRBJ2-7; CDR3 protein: CASRWDRAPYEQYF; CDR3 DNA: TGTGCCAGTCGTTGGGACAGGGCTCCCTACGAGCAGTACTTC
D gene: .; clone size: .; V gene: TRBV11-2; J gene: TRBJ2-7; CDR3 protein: CASSLHPSSYEQYF; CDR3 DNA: TGTGCCAGCAGCTTGCACCCTAGCTCCTACGAGCAGTACTTC
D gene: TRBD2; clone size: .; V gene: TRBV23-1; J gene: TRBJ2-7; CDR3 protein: CASSLLAGIGSYEQYF; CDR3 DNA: TGCGCCAGCTCTCTATTAGCGGGGATCGGCTCCTACGAGCAGTACTTC
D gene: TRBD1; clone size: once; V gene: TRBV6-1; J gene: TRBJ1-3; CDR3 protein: CASTPDRVRNTIYF; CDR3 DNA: TGTGCCAGCACCCCTGACAGGGTCAGAAACACCATATATTTT
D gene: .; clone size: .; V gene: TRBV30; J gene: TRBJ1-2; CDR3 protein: CAWMGYRSDNYGYTF; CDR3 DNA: TGTGCCTGGATGGGTTATAGGAGCGATAACTATGGCTACACCTTC
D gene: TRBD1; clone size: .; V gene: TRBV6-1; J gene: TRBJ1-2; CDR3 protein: CASSFPGQRYGYTF; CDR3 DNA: TGTGCCAGCAGCTTTCCGGGACAGCGCTATGGCTACACCTTC
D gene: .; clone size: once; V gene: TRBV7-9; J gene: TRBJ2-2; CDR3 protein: CASSFLGELFF; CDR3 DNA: TGTGCCAGCAGCTTCTTAGGGGAGCTGTTTTTT
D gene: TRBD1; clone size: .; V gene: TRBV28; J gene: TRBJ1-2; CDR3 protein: CASSWPDREFDGYTF; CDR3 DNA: TGTGCCAGCAGTTGGCCCGACAGGGAATTCGACGGCTACACCTTC
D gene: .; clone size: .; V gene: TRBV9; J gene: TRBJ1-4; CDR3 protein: CASSVDGGSTGIMEKLFF; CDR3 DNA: TGTGCCAGCAGCGTAGACGGCGGGTCGACAGGCATTATGGAAAAACTGTTTTTT
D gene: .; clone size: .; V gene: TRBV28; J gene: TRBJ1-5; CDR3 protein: CAWGGRANQPQHF; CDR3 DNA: TGTGCCTGGGGGGGCAGGGCTAATCAGCCCCAGCATTTT
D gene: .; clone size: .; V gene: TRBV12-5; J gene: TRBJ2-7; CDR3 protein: CASGSTGYEQYF; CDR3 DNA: TGTGCTAGTGGCAGTACGGGCTACGAGCAGTACTTC
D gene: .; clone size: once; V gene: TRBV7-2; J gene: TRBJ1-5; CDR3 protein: CASSQLRGQPQHF; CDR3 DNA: TGTGCCAGCAGCCAACTCAGGGGTCAGCCCCAGCATTTT